These T cell receptor beta chains were read from a single sample in a study of T cell changes during pregnancy in multiple sclerosis. This table comes from immunoSEQ multiplex PCR, and its TCRdb copy is limited to in-frame clones, with some not included. The table shows 30,000 to 35,000 clones, with 85% to 90% occurring only once. Sequences were derived from CD8+ T cells from peripheral blood mononuclear cells, sampled before pregnancy. The receptors derive from a female donor with multiple sclerosis, enrolled in a pregnancy study. CDR3s include the opening cysteine and the closing phenylalanine or tryptophan. Fields, in order: V gene, J gene, D gene, clone size, CDR3 DNA, CDR3 protein. A D gene is named only where the DNA matches it firmly. Clone size is not always given. Where it is, it says once, few, many or a class for expanded clones.

v_gene: TRBV14; j_gene: TRBJ2-7; d_gene: -; abundance: -; CDR3nt: TGTGCCAGCAGCCAAGTCGACGGGGCCTACGAGCAGTACTTC; CDR3aa: CASSQVDGAYEQYF
v_gene: TRBV5-6; j_gene: TRBJ2-7; d_gene: -; abundance: -; CDR3nt: TGTGCCAGCAGCTTGAGGGCCCGGACGGGAACCTACGAGCAGTACTTC; CDR3aa: CASSLRARTGTYEQYF
v_gene: TRBV19; j_gene: TRBJ1-1; d_gene: -; abundance: -; CDR3nt: TGTGCCAGTAGTCCAGGTGGCGGGAGAGCTTTCTTT; CDR3aa: CASSPGGGRAFF
v_gene: TRBV15; j_gene: TRBJ2-3; d_gene: -; abundance: -; CDR3nt: TGTGCCACCGGACTCACAGATACGCAGTATTTT; CDR3aa: CATGLTDTQYF
v_gene: TRBV27; j_gene: TRBJ2-1; d_gene: TRBD1; abundance: -; CDR3nt: TGTGCCAGCAGTCACGGGACAGTTAATGAGCAGTTCTTC; CDR3aa: CASSHGTVNEQFF
v_gene: TRBV27; j_gene: TRBJ1-2; d_gene: -; abundance: -; CDR3nt: TGTGCCAGCAGTTTAATGCCGGACAGTGACTATGGCTACACCTTC; CDR3aa: CASSLMPDSDYGYTF
v_gene: TRBV28; j_gene: TRBJ2-3; d_gene: -; abundance: -; CDR3nt: TGTGCCAGCAGCCTCCGCGGGGGCGGTTCAGATACGCAGTATTTT; CDR3aa: CASSLRGGGSDTQYF
v_gene: TRBV21-1; j_gene: TRBJ1-6; d_gene: -; abundance: -; CDR3nt: -; CDR3aa: CASSKVGRGALVPLHF
v_gene: TRBV15; j_gene: TRBJ1-2; d_gene: -; abundance: -; CDR3nt: TGTGCCATAGGAGGGGCAATTGTTGGCTACACCTTC; CDR3aa: CAIGGAIVGYTF
v_gene: TRBV30; j_gene: TRBJ1-1; d_gene: -; abundance: once; CDR3nt: TGTGCCTGGAGTGTAATATTACCGGGACTCACTGAAGCTTTCTTT; CDR3aa: CAWSVILPGLTEAFF
v_gene: TRBV4-1; j_gene: TRBJ1-5; d_gene: -; abundance: -; CDR3nt: TGCGCCAGCAGCTACCTACTGGGCAGAGATCAGCCCCAGCATTTT; CDR3aa: CASSYLLGRDQPQHF
v_gene: TRBV10-2; j_gene: TRBJ2-3; d_gene: TRBD2; abundance: -; CDR3nt: TGCGCCAGCAAATCCGACCCTTCTCCTTTAGAACTAGCGGGGGAAAGAGATACGCAGTATTTT; CDR3aa: CASKSDPSPLELAGERDTQYF
v_gene: TRBV7-9; j_gene: TRBJ2-1; d_gene: -; abundance: -; CDR3nt: TGTGCCAGCAGCTTATCAGCGGGTGGACCTTACAATGAGCAGTTCTTC; CDR3aa: CASSLSAGGPYNEQFF
v_gene: TRBV14; j_gene: TRBJ1-2; d_gene: -; abundance: -; CDR3nt: TGTGCCAGCAGCCAAGATCAAACGGGGGTCCTAGATCGCTACACCTTC; CDR3aa: CASSQDQTGVLDRYTF
v_gene: TRBV4-1; j_gene: TRBJ1-6; d_gene: -; abundance: -; CDR3nt: TGCGCCAGCAGCCCCGCGACAGGAGGATCACCCCTCCACTTT; CDR3aa: CASSPATGGSPLHF
v_gene: TRBV30; j_gene: TRBJ2-1; d_gene: -; abundance: -; CDR3nt: TGTGCCTGGACCGGGAAGTATGCTGGGGTGACTGAGCAGTTCTTC; CDR3aa: CAWTGKYAGVTEQFF